These T cell receptor beta chains were read from a single sample in a study of blood T cell repertoires in COVID-19. Repertoires were generated with immunoSEQ multiplex PCR, while TCRdb's copy carries only in-frame clones and drops some. The data show some 200,000 clones, 88% seen once. Material for sequencing was peripheral blood. These receptors were obtained from a man between 70 and 80 years old with acute or convalescent COVID-19. CDR3s include the opening cysteine and the closing phenylalanine or tryptophan. A D gene is named only where the DNA matches it firmly. A clone size is listed for some rows: how often the clone was seen (once, few, many), or a class if it is expanded.

TRBJ2-7 once TRBD2 TRBV4-1 TGCGCCAGCAGCCAAGGGACTAGCCCGGGCGAGCAGTACTTC CASSQGTSPGEQYF
TRBJ1-2 NA NA TRBV7-2 TGTGCCAGCAGCTTAGACGGGGTCGAGGGAGGCTACACCTTC CASSLDGVEGGYTF
TRBJ2-3 NA TRBD1 TRBV29-1 TGCAGCGTTGAAGGGGCACAGGGGTGGACAGATACGCAGTATTTT CSVEGAQGWTDTQYF
TRBJ2-3 NA TRBD1 TRBV18 TGTGCCAGCTCACCAAATTTTCCCGGGACAGGCTACACAGATACGCAGTATTTT CASSPNFPGTGYTDTQYF
TRBJ1-6 few NA TRBV21-1 TGTGCCAGCAGCAAAGCTAGACAGGAAGACACCTATAATTCACCCCTCCACTTT CASSKARQEDTYNSPLHF
TRBJ2-4 once TRBD1 TRBV28 TGTGCCAGCGCGGAACCGGGACAGGGCATCATTCAGTACTTC CASAEPGQGIIQYF
TRBJ2-7 NA NA TRBV10-3 TGTGCCATCAGTGACGGGAATTCCTACGAGCAGTACTTC CAISDGNSYEQYF
TRBJ1-3 NA TRBD1 TRBV28 TGTGCCAGCAGTCCCCCCGGGACAGGAGGAAACACCATATATTTT CASSPPGTGGNTIYF
TRBJ2-3 NA NA TRBV6-2/TRBV6-3 TGTGCCAGCAGTTACTGGCCCCCCCCAGATACGCAGTATTTT CASSYWPPPDTQYF
TRBJ1-2 NA NA TRBV4-3 TGCGCCAGCAGCCCCTCTGCCACGGGTACCTATGGCTACACCTTC CASSPSATGTYGYTF
TRBJ1-1 NA NA TRBV29-1 TGCAGCTCTGGGGAGGGGAACACTGAAGCTTTCTTT CSSGEGNTEAFF
TRBJ2-2 NA NA TRBV7-3 TGTGCCAGCAGCTTAACCTCCGCGAACACCGGGGAGCTGTTTTTT CASSLTSANTGELFF
TRBJ1-1 NA NA TRBV16 TGTGCCAGCAGCCAGGCGAGGGGAGGGGGTCGGACTGAAGCTTTCTTT CASSQARGGGRTEAFF
TRBJ2-3 NA NA TRBV6-6 TGTGCCAGCCTTTCCAGCGGCACAGATACGCAGTATTTT CASLSSGTDTQYF
TRBJ2-7 NA NA TRBV7-9 TGTGCCAGCAGCTCTCCGGGACAAAACTACGAGCAGTACTTC CASSSPGQNYEQYF
TRBJ2-1 NA NA TRBV11-1 TGTGCCAGCAGCTTAAGAGGGGGCTACAATGAGCAGTTCTTC CASSLRGGYNEQFF
TRBJ2-7 NA NA TRBV12-3/TRBV12-4 TGTGCCAGCAAACCGACAGGGACTTACGAGCAGTACTTC CASKPTGTYEQYF
TRBJ1-4 NA NA TRBV19 TGTGCCAGTAGTATAGCGTGGAGTCTCAATGAAAAACTGTTTTTT CASSIAWSLNEKLFF
TRBJ2-7 once NA TRBV2 TGTGCCAGCAGTGAGACACCCTACGAGCAGTACTTC CASSETPYEQYF
TRBJ2-5 NA TRBD2 TRBV4-1 TGCGCCAGCAGCCAAGCTAGCGGGAGCGGGGAGACCCAGTACTTC CASSQASGSGETQYF
TRBJ2-3 NA TRBD2 TRBV2 TGTGCCAGCAGCCTAGCGGGAGGCCTCACAGATACGCAGTATTTT CASSLAGGLTDTQYF
TRBJ2-1 NA NA TRBV7-2 TGTGCCAGCAGCCAGTGGGGGGAGTTCGGGAATGAGCAGTTCTTC CASSQWGEFGNEQFF
TRBJ2-7 NA TRBD1 TRBV6-6 TGTGCCAGCACTAGGGGGACAGGGGTATACGAGCAGTACTTC CASTRGTGVYEQYF
TRBJ2-1 NA NA TRBV5-1 TGCGCCAGCAGCGTCAGCTACAATGAGCAGTTCTTC CASSVSYNEQFF
TRBJ1-2 NA NA TRBV28 TGTGCCAGCAGTTTGCGGCAGTTCGGAGGCTACACCTTC CASSLRQFGGYTF
TRBJ2-5 NA TRBD2 TRBV12-5 TGTGCTAGTGGTCTAGCGGGACAAGAGACCCAGTACTTC CASGLAGQETQYF
TRBJ1-6 NA TRBD1 TRBV5-1 TGCGCCAGCAGCCCCGGCTCAGGGACGAGGGGGCCACCCCTCCACTTT CASSPGSGTRGPPLHF
TRBJ2-7 NA TRBD1 TRBV5-4 TGTGCCAGCAGCAGAGACAGGGCCTACGAGCAGTACTTC CASSRDRAYEQYF
TRBJ2-2 NA NA TRBV5-4 TGTGCCAGCAGCTTCGCCCCGACAGGGAACACCGGGGAGCTGTTTTTT CASSFAPTGNTGELFF
TRBJ1-6 few NA TRBV4-3 TGCGCCAGCAGCCAAGAAGAGACCAGGAGGGAATCACCCCTCCACTTT CASSQEETRRESPLHF
TRBJ1-6 NA TRBD1 TRBV6-1 TGTGCCAGCAGTGAAGAGACAGGGTATTCACCCCTCCACTTT CASSEETGYSPLHF
TRBJ1-5 NA NA TRBV6-6 TGTGCCAGCAGCGGTGAAGGACAGAACTTTAATCAGCCCCAGCATTTT CASSGEGQNFNQPQHF